What follows are 13 T cell receptor beta chains derived from one specimen sequenced in a study of blood T cell repertoires in COVID-19 (dated by TCRdb to about 2020). The method was the immunoSEQ multiplex PCR assay. The source is immuneACCESS, and TCRdb retained only in-frame sequences with V and J called. Part of the clones is not carried over; for the studies checked, unresolved V genes explain less than half of this, and the remainder is unexplained. This sample lists roughly 280,000 clones; around 90% were detected once. The top ten hold approximately 2.2% of the sample. Specimen: peripheral blood. All receptors derive from a man aged 50 to 59 with acute or convalescent COVID-19.

The chain couples TRBV11-3 to TRBJ2-1; 9 nucleotides agree with TRBD1. After removal of 4 bases from V and 8 bases from J, the junction contained 6 bases not matched to a gene. This CDR3 is 14 amino acids long. Germline V CDR1 and CDR2: SGHNT, YENEEA. The CDR3 spells CASSSGQGRDEQFF. The CDR3 DNA reads as TGTGCCAGCAGCTCGGGACAGGGTCGGGATGAGCAGTTCTTC. The full variable domain, with the rest looked up from reference TRBV11-3 and TRBJ2-1, is EAGVVQSPRYKIIEKKQPVAFWCNPISGHNTLYWYLQNLGQGPELLIRYENEEAVDDSQLPKDRFSAERLKGVDSTLKIQPAELGDSAVYLCASSSGQGRDEQFFGPGTRLTVL.

The chain employs TRBV29-1 and TRBJ1-1, with D possibly matching TRBD1 (5 bases). Trimming removed 3 bases at V and 0 bases at J, with 11 bases between. This CDR3 spans 14 amino acids. Germline V lookup: CDR1 SQVTM, CDR2 ANQGSEA. This CDR3 reads CSVEGGEMNTEAFF. Here the CDR3 DNA reads TGCAGCGTTGAGGGGGGAGAGATGAACACTGAAGCTTTCTTT.

The chain combines TRBV6-6 with TRBJ1-5; no definite D call. Between the trimmed V and J ends, which lost 2 bases and 3 bases, there was a span of 14 bases. The CDR3 extends over 16 amino acids. Per the germline V gene, CDR1 is MNHNY and CDR2 is SVGAGI (reference sequence). CDR3 nucleotides: TGTGCCAGCAGTTACGGGCCGGGGAAGGACAATCAGCCCCAGCATTTT. Its protein is CASSYGPGKDNQPQHF.

The CDR3 loop is CASKLRQAPEKLFF. CDR3 DNA sequence: TGTGCCAGCAAATTAAGACAGGCGCCTGAAAAACTGTTTTTT. The chain is built from TRBV28 and TRBJ1-4, with D maybe TRBD1 (6 bases). Trimming removed 7 bases at V and 7 bases at J, with 16 bases between. The CDR3 sequence is 14 residues long. The germline V gene encodes CDR1 MDHEN and CDR2 SYDVKM. Filled out from reference TRBV28 and TRBJ1-4, the complete variable domain reads DVKVTQSSRYLVKRTGEKVFLECVQDMDHENMFWYRQDPGLGLRLIYFSYDVKMKEKGDIPEGYSVSREKKERFSLILESASTNQTSMYLCASKLRQAPEKLFFGSGTQLSVL.

This clone was seen only once. The chain employs TRBV14 and TRBJ1-3, with D uncertain. Trimming removed 2 bases at V and 2 bases at J, with 13 bases between. Germline V CDR1 and CDR2: SGHDN, FVKESK. The CDR3 spans 16 residues. The CDR3 DNA reads TGTGCCAGCAGCCAATACCGGGGTAATACTGGAAACACCATATATTTT. Translated: CASSQYRGNTGNTIYF.

The V call is TRBV19, the J call TRBJ1-1; 7 nucleotides align to TRBD1. The CDR3 loop spans 14 amino acids. The germline CDR1 and CDR2 sequences are LNHDA and SQIVND (reference sequence). The junction had 1 base not matched to a gene; V was cut back by 3 bases and J by 0 bases. The DNA for the CDR3 is TGTGCCAGTAGTATGACAGGGATGAACACTGAAGCTTTCTTT. Translating it yields CASSMTGMNTEAFF.

The genes are TRBV7-9 and TRBJ1-6; no firm D call. The CDR3 runs 14 residues. V was pared by 2 bases and J by 7 bases, with 9 bases between. Looked up from germline, CDR1 is SEHNR and CDR2 is FQNEAQ (reference sequence). The CDR3 protein is CASSLPQPNSPLHF. In DNA form, the CDR3 reads TGTGCCAGCAGCTTACCACAGCCAAATTCACCCCTCCACTTT.

V usage is TRBV7-9 and J usage is TRBJ1-2, with a weak D call TRBD1 (6 bases). CDR1 and CDR2 (germline): SEHNR, FQNEAQ (reference sequence). Trimming cost V 1 base and J 4 bases, with 13 bases left between them. The CDR3 contains 15 residues. Written as DNA, the CDR3 is TGTGCCAGCAGCTTAGTGGTGGCAGGGGCCTATGGCTACACCTTC. The encoded protein is CASSLVVAGAYGYTF.

J is TRBJ2-6 and V is TRBV9, with D possibly matching TRBD2 (6 bases). V shed 0 bases and J shed 0 bases, with 13 bases lying between them. From germline, CDR1 is SGDLS and CDR2 YYNGEE. CDR3 size: 18 residues. The CDR3 nucleotides are TGTGCCAGCAGCGTAGGAGGACGGGGGAGCTCTGGGGCCAACGTCCTGACTTTC. This codes for CASSVGGRGSSGANVLTF.

The CDR3 DNA follows: TGTGCCAGCACTCGGTCGGCGGGAGCTAACTATGGCTACACCTTC. Its protein product is CASTRSAGANYGYTF. This chain connects TRBV6-5 to TRBJ1-2; D is undetermined. With 7 bases removed from V and 0 bases from J, the gap between germline ends came to 15 bases. CDR3 length: 15 residues. Germline CDR1 MNHEY, CDR2 SVGAGI.

The chain combines TRBV12-3 or TRBV12-4 with TRBJ2-7, with D maybe TRBD1 (5 bases). This CDR3 spans 13 amino acids. Trimming removed 5 bases from V and 5 bases from J, with 13 bases in between. CDR3 sequence (DNA): TGTGCCAGCAGTGGGGCGACAGTCCACGAGCAGTACTTC. Translation gives CASSGATVHEQYF.

This sequence joins TRBV5-5 and TRBJ2-3, with D perhaps matching TRBD1 (6 bases). In germline, CDR1 is SGHKS, CDR2 YYEKEE (reference sequence). Trimming took 3 bases from V and 1 from J, leaving 12 bases between them. CDR3 length: 15 amino acids. CDR3 in DNA: TGTGCCAGCAGCTCAGTGGGGGCTGGCACAGATACGCAGTATTTT. It yields the protein CASSSVGAGTDTQYF.

The rearrangement uses TRBV10-3 and TRBJ2-7; 9 nucleotides match TRBD1. Germline values: CDR1 ENHRY, CDR2 SYGVKD. The J segment lost 3 bases and the V segment lost 4 bases, leaving 4 bases of the junction unmatched. CDR3 length equals 14 residues. CDR3 in DNA: TGTGCCATCAGTGTGAAGGGACAGGGCTACGAGCAGTACTTC. Encoded protein: CAISVKGQGYEQYF.